The sequence of this T cell receptor beta chain was determined in a study of shared clonotypes between healthy human individuals (dated by TCRdb to 2019 to 2021). Describing the broader study: A few men and a couple of women, aged 18 to 49 years, made up the cohort. For each donor, CD4 naive and CD4 memory were each given three plates, CD8 naive was given two plates, and CD8 memory was given one plate. Blood TCR repertoires of roughly five healthy adults were deeply sequenced to estimate repertoire size and the extent of clonotype sharing between individuals. To increase sequencing depth and limit assay-specific biases, different laboratories used diverse techniques to prepare libraries and sequence TCR repertoires. Per donor, leukapheresis produced somewhere between about 0.8 and 9 billion PBMCs. The study at large found these results: Compared with non-shared clonotypes, clonotypes shared by all four sorted-subset donors had higher generation probabilities. When several donors were compared, the shared fraction of clonotypes was around 5% for naive CD4, 3.5% for naive CD8, roughly 2.5% for memory CD4, and 0.4% for memory CD8. Sampling was limited to blood, and TCR repertoires in tissue likely differ from TCR repertoires in blood. Based on pairwise subsampling, the degree of clonotype sharing among donors was expected to be affected by sequencing depth. Estimated clonotype richness was generally larger for naive than for memory subsets. The small number of donors limited the genetic and exposure-history diversity represented. Incomplete sequencing was indicated by rarefaction of sorted-subset datasets, despite the large sequencing depth.

The donors were healthy, HIV-negative adults with no recently reported acute infections or vaccinations. Every donor was a Caucasian adult residing in Nashville, Tennessee, USA. CD4+ T cells were enriched through magnetic negative selection, after which naive cells were positively selected on CD45RA and the remaining negative fraction served as the memory subset. Blood was collected by leukapheresis, and PBMCs were isolated by Ficoll-Histopaque density gradient centrifugation and then cryopreserved in liquid nitrogen vapor phase. Analytical flow cytometry was used to check the purity and quantity of each magnetically sorted T cell population. Genomic DNA was isolated from each sorted fraction and quantified by UV absorbance on a Nanodrop 2000c. The junction shows trimming of 4 bases on V and 3 bases on J, and the gene matches do not reach 8 bases of it. The CDR3 holds 15 amino acids from the cysteine to the phenylalanine. The only DNA kept is the CDR3, 45 bases in frame from the first base. As encoded in the germline V gene, CDR1 is SGHTA while CDR2 is FQGNSA.

TCR CDR3 regions were amplified from genomic DNA by multiplex PCR using the deep immunoSEQ assay. Extracted genomic DNA from each cell subset was distributed evenly across all wells of several immunoSEQ 96-well plates, and each plate was treated as a replicate. Each replicate PCR for sorted subsets received 200 ng genomic DNA, equal to tens of thousands of T cell genomes. The purified libraries were quantified using a Qubit 3.0 fluorometer, sized with a Bioanalyzer 2100, and then quantified again using the KAPA Library Quantification kit. Every immunoSEQ 96-well plate was sequenced on a separate single-read 150-cycle Illumina NextSeq 550 flow cell. Per the original workflow: Because only junctional sequences without quality scores were contained in the immunoSEQ output, filtering matching that applied to full-length reads could not be performed. To assign V/J genes and CDR3, sequences were annotated using PyIR, a Python wrapper for IgBLAST v1.9, with IMGT germline references. Reads were removed for weak V/J assignments (E-value above 1e-6), missing CDR3, stop codons, out-of-frame junctions, or ambiguous translated residues. V3J clonotypes were defined as sequences sharing the same inferred V gene, J gene, and CDR3 amino acid sequence. Percentage overlap between repertoires was calculated by dividing the number of shared unique clonotypes by the size of the smaller repertoire. Three approaches were used to assess repertoire richness: RTK rarefaction, the Chao1 estimator, and Recon v2.1 estimates of unobserved clonotypes. Generation probabilities for all TCRbeta clonotypes obtained by the gDNA method from several donors were computed using OLGA. Here the immuneACCESS table is served through TCRdb, limited to in-frame sequences with V and J called. Missing clones are a known gap in these copies; in checked studies unresolved V genes cover under half, and the rest lacks a known reason. The V and J calls and the clone size are those of that table, but D and trimming were determined from the DNA. This sample is represented by fewer than 3 million clones; approximately 90% of them were singletons. The top ten hold 0.37% of the sample.

In regard to this clone: Its antigen is not yet known. No per-base quality is available; no much larger clone lies one base away.

Sample: naive CD4+ T cells from PBMCs. The sample's cell subset or site label, in plain terms: CD45RA+ positively selected. This receptor was identified in a man younger than 35 in good health. Some clones in this sample may be carry-over from other donors' samples. Recombination connected TRBV7-2 to TRBJ2-5; TRBD1 matches 7 bases in the middle. The nucleotides read TGTGCCAGCAGCTACCAACGGGACAGAAAAGAGACCCAGTACTTC. It is translated as CASSYQRDRKETQYF.